The present entry profiles one TCR beta chain with its context. This sample is drawn from a study of memory CD4+ T cells and cytomegalovirus serostatus. The sort gate was single viable CD3+CD4+CD8-CD45RO+ cells for memory CD4+ T cells. Sequencing used immunoSEQ multiplex PCR; TCRdb keeps in-frame clones, though not all of them. The profile shows tens of thousands of clones, 82% of them singletons. This CDR3 spans 14 amino acids. The V end was cut by 5 bases, the J end by 8 bases, with 16 bases between. Germline V gives CDR1 SEHNR, CDR2 FQNEAQ (reference sequence). The sequenced sample consisted of memory CD4+ T cells from blood. The receptor was isolated from an adult in good health and CMV-seronegative. The chain recombines TRBV7-9 with TRBJ2-1; TRBD2 is a possible D gene (5 bases). DNA for the CDR3: TGTGCCAGCAGCGCTCGGGGAGTGTCGGATGAGCAGTTCTTC. It is translated as CASSARGVSDEQFF.